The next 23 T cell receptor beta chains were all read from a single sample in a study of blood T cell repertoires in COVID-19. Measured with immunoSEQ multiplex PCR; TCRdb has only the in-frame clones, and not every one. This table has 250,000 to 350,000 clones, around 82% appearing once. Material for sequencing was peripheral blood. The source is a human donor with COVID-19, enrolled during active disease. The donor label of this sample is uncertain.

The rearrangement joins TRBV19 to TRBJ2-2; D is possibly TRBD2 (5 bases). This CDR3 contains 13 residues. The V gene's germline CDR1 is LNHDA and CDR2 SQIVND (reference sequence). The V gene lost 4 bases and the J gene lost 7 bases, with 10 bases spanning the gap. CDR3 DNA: TGTGCCAGTAGTACTACTAGGGACGGGGAGCTGTTTTTT. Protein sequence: CASSTTRDGELFF.

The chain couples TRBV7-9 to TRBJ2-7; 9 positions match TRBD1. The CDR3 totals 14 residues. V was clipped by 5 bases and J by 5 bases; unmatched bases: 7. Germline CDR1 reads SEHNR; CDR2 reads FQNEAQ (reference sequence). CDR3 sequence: CASSLRDRDHEQYF. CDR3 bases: TGTGCCAGCAGCCTCCGGGACAGGGACCACGAGCAGTACTTC.

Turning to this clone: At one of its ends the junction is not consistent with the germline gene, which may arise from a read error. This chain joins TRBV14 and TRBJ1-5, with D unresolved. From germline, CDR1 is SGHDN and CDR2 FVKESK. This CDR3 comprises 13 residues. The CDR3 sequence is CASSQDSNQPQHF. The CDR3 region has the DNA TGTGCCAGCAGCCAAGATAGCAATCAGCCTCAGCATTTT.

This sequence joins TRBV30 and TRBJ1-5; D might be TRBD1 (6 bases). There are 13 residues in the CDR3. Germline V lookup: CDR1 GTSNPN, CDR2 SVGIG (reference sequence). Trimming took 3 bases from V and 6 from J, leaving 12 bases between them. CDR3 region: CAWSTGLGQPQHF. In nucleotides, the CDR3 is TGTGCCTGGAGCACAGGGTTGGGTCAGCCCCAGCATTTT.

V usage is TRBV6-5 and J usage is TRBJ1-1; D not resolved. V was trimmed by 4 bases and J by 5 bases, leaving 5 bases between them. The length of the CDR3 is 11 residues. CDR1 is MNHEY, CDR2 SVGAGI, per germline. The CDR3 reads CASSSETEAFF. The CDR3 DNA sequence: TGTGCCAGCAGTTCTGAGACTGAAGCTTTCTTT.

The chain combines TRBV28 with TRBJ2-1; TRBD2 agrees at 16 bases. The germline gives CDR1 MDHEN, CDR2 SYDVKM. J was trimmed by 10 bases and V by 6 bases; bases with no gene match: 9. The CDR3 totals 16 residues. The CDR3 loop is CASRSGTSGRAGEQFF. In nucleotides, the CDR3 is TGTGCCAGCAGAAGCGGGACTAGCGGGAGGGCTGGAGAGCAGTTCTTC.

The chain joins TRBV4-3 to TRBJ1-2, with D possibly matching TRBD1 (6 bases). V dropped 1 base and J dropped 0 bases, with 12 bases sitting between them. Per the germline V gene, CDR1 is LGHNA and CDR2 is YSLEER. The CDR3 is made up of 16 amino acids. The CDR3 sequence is CASSQGSAGANYGYTF. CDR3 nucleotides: TGCGCCAGCAGCCAAGGGTCGGCAGGGGCTAACTATGGCTACACCTTC.

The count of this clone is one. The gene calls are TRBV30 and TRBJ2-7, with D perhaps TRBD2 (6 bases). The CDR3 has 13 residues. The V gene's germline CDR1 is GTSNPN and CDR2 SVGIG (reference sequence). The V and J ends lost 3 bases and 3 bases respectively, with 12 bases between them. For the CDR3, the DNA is TGTGCCTGGAGGACCCGGGGACTCTACGAGCAGTACTTC. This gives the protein CAWRTRGLYEQYF.

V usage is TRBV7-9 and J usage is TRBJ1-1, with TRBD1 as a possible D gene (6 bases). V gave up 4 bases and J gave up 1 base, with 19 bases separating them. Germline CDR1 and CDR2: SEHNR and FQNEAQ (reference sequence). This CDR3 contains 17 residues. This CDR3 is CASSSQSLRTANTEAFF. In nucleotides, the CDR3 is TGTGCCAGCAGCTCTCAAAGCCTAAGGACAGCGAACACTGAAGCTTTCTTT.

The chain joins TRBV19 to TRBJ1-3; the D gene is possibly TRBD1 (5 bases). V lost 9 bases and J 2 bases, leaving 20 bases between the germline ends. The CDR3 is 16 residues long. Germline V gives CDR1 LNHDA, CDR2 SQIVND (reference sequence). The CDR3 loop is CASASPDTGAGNTIYF. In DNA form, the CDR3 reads TGTGCCAGCGCGAGTCCTGACACGGGGGCTGGAAACACCATATATTTT. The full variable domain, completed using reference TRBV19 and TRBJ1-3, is DGGITQSPKYLFRKEGQNVTLSCEQNLNHDAMYWYRQDPGQGLRLIYYSQIVNDFQKGDIAEGYSVSREKKESFPLTVTSAQKNPTAFYLCASASPDTGAGNTIYFGEGSWLTVV.

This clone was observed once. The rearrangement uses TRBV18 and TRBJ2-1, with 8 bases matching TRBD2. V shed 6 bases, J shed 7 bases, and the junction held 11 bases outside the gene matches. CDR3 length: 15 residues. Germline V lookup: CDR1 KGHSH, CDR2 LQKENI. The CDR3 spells CASSPVRGRSNEQFF. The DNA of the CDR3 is TGTGCCAGCTCTCCGGTTCGCGGGAGGTCGAATGAGCAGTTCTTC.

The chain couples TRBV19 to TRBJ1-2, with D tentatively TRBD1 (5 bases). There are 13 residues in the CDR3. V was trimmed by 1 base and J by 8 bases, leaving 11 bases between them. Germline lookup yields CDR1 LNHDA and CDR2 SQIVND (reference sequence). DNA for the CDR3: TGTGCCAGTAGTATAGGCGGGGGACCCGGCTACACCTTC. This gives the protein CASSIGGGPGYTF.

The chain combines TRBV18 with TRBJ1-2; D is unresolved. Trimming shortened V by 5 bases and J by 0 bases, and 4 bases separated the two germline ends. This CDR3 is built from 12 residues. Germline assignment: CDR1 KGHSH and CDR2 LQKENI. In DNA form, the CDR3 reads TGTGCCAGCTCAACATCTAACTATGGCTACACCTTC. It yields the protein CASSTSNYGYTF.

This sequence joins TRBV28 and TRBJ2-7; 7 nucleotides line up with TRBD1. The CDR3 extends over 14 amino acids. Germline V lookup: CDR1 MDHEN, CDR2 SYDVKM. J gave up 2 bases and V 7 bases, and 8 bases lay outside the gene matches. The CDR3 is CASTKGGTTYEQYF. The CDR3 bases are TGTGCCAGCACCAAAGGGGGCACGACCTACGAGCAGTACTTC.

CDR3 region: CASSYRGQGTYEQYF. The CDR3 DNA reads TGTGCCAGCAGCTATAGGGGACAGGGGACCTACGAGCAGTACTTC. This chain uses TRBV5-5 with TRBJ2-7, with TRBD1 identical over 10 bases. After removal of 3 bases from V and 2 bases from J, the junction contained 5 bases not matched to a gene. The CDR3 consists of 15 residues. CDR1 is SGHKS, CDR2 YYEKEE, per germline (reference sequence).

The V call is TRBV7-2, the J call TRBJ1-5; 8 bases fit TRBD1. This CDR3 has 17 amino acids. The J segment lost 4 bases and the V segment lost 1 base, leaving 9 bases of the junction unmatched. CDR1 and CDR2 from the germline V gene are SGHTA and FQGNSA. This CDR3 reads CASSLGGRGLGNQPQHF. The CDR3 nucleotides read TGTGCCAGCAGCTTAGGCGGCAGGGGGCTAGGTAATCAGCCCCAGCATTTT.

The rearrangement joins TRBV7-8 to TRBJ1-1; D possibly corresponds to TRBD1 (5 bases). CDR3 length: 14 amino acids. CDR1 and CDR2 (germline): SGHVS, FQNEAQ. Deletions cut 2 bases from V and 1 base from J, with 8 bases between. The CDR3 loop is CASSLLGQNTEAFF. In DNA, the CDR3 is TGTGCCAGCAGCTTATTGGGGCAGAACACTGAAGCTTTCTTT.

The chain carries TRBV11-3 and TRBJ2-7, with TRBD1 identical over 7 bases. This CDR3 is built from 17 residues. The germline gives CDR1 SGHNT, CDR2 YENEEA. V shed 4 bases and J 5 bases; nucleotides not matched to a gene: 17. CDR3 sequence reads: CASSSGQFPSVADEQYF. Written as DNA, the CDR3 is TGTGCCAGCAGCTCGGGACAGTTCCCCTCGGTGGCGGACGAGCAGTACTTC.

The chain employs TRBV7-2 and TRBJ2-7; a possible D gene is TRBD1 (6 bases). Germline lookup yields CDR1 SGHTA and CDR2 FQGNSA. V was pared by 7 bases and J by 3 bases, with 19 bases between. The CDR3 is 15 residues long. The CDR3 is CASTLNSGTNYEQYF. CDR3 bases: TGTGCCAGCACCCTAAATTCCGGGACAAACTACGAGCAGTACTTC.

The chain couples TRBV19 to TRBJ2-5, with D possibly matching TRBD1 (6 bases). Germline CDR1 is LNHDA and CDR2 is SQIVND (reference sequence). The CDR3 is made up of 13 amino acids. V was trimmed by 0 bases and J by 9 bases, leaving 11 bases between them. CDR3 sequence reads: CASSIDPRGAQYF. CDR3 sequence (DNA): TGTGCCAGTAGTATAGACCCCAGGGGCGCCCAGTACTTC.

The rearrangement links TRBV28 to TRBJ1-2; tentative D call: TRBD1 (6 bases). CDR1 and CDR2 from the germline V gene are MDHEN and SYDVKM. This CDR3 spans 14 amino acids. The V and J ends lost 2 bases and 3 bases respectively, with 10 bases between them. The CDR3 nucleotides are TGTGCCAGCAGTTTAGCCCAGGGGTACTATGGCTACACCTTC. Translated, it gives CASSLAQGYYGYTF.

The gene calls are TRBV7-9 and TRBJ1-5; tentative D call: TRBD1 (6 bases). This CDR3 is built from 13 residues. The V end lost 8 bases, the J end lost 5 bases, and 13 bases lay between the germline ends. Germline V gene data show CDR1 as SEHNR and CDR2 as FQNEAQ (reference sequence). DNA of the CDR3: TGTGCCAGCCAGGGGCCGCAGGATCAGCCCCAGCATTTT. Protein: CASQGPQDQPQHF.

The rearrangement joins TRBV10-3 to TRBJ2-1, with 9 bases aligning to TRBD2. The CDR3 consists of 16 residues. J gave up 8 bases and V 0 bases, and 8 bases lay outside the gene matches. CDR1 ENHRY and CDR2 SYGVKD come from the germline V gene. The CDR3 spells CAISESSGSNQDEQFF. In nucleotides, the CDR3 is TGTGCCATCAGTGAGTCTAGCGGGAGTAATCAAGATGAGCAGTTCTTC.